The source of this T cell receptor (beta chain) is a study of beta chain features in type 1 diabetes. Reverse transcribing all isolated RNA meant expressed TCRB transcripts were sequenced. The table came from immunoSEQ multiplex PCR; TCRdb's copy has only in-frame clones and leaves some out. The sample shows about 180,000 clones, less than 10% of them seen only once. Study observations and caveats: Shortening that was moderate but significant affected the TCRB CDR3s of Type 1 diabetes patients in all four CD4+ subsets.

Of note for this clone: Its antigen is unknown.

V dropped 4 bases and J dropped 0; count of bases not matched to a gene: 4. Germline V lookup: CDR1 SGHRS, CDR2 YFSETQ. This CDR3 is built from 17 residues. The sequence came from a young man with type 1 diabetes. The sample consisted of central memory CD4+ T cells from blood. J is TRBJ2-2 and V is TRBV5-1; 12 bases map to TRBD2. The CDR3 region has the DNA TGCGCCAGCAGCGATCTAGCGGGAGGGCCGAACACCGGGGAGCTGTTTTTT. Protein: CASSDLAGGPNTGELFF.